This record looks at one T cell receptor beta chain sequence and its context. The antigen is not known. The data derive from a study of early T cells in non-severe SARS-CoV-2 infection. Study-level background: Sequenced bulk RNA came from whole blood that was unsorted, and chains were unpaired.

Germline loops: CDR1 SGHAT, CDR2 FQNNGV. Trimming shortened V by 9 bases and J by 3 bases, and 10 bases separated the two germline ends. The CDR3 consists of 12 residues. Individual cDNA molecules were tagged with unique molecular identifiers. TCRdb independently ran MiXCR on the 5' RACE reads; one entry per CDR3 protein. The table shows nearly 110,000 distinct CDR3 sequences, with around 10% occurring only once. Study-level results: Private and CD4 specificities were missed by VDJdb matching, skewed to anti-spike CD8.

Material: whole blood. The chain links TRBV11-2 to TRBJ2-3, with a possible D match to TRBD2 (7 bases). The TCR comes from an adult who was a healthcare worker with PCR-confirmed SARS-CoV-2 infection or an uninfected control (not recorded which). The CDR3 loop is CARGGGTDTQYF. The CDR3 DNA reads TGTGCCAGGGGAGGGGGGACAGATACGCAGTATTTT.